This T cell receptor (beta chain) was sequenced for a study of blood T cell repertoires in COVID-19. V lost 2 bases, J lost 4 bases, and 12 bases lay in between. Germline V gene sequence: CDR1 GTSNPN, CDR2 SVGIG (reference sequence). CDR3 length: 13 residues. Profiled with immunoSEQ multiplex PCR; TCRdb holds only in-frame clones, not every one. The repertoire has approximately 300,000 clones, around 88% of them found once; the top ten carry 4.6%. This clonotype was obtained from a man between 40 and 49 years old with acute or convalescent COVID-19. Sequencing input: peripheral blood. J is TRBJ2-7 and V is TRBV30, with TRBD2 as a possible D gene (5 bases). The CDR3 region is CAWSRGPRYEQYF. CDR3 DNA sequence: TGTGCCTGGAGTCGAGGGCCAAGATACGAGCAGTACTTC.